The present TCR beta chain was sequenced within a study of technical replicates of blood from a handful of donors. TCRdb's table, derived via immunoSEQ multiplex PCR, lists solely in-frame clones and lacks some. The table has tens of thousands of clones, around 94% seen once. In germline, CDR1 is SGHRS, CDR2 YFSETQ. V gave up 5 bases and J gave up 0 bases, with 8 bases separating them. The CDR3 loop spans 14 amino acids. The chain is built from TRBV5-1 and TRBJ1-4; D not certain. Sequencing was done on a sample of T cells isolated from PBMCs. The sequence came from a human donor in good health. The CDR3 reads CASRRESTNEKLFF. The CDR3 nucleotides read TGCGCCAGCAGACGGGAATCAACTAATGAAAAACTGTTTTTT.